Below, 30 T cell receptor beta chains from the same sample are listed, as sequenced in a study of response to subunit inactivated influenza vaccine. TCRdb fed the RT-PCR reads into MiXCR, producing one record per CDR3 protein. Here the sample spans 650,000 to 850,000 distinct CDR3 sequences, approximately 15% being singletons. The material sequenced was PBMCs from blood, taken around 14 days before vaccination. The receptors were sampled from a man in his fifties who received an inactivated influenza vaccine.

This clonotype showed up many times. V and J are TRBV20-1 and TRBJ2-3; D gene uncertain. V was trimmed by 0 bases and J by 4 bases, leaving 14 bases between them. Per germline, CDR1 DFQATT and CDR2 SNEGSKA (reference sequence). This CDR3 is 15 amino acids long. The CDR3: CSARDPRRRPDTQYF. The CDR3 coding sequence is TGCAGTGCTAGAGATCCTCGACGGCGGCCAGATACGCAGTATTTT.

The rearrangement joins TRBV20-1 to TRBJ2-5, with D possibly being TRBD2 (7 bases). The CDR3 loop spans 13 amino acids. Trimming left V 3 bases short and J 6 bases short, with 14 bases between. Germline CDR1 DFQATT, CDR2 SNEGSKA (reference sequence). The CDR3 sequence is CSASWEGGKTQYF. Here the CDR3 DNA reads TGCAGTGCTAGCTGGGAGGGGGGGAAGACCCAGTACTTC.

The V gene is TRBV6-2 or TRBV6-3, the J gene TRBJ1-1; D ambiguous. V dropped 6 bases and J dropped 0 bases, with 11 bases sitting between them. CDR1 is MNHEY, CDR2 SVGEGT, per germline. The CDR3 covers 14 residues. This CDR3 reads CASSASGMNTEAFF. Written as DNA, the CDR3 is TGTGCCAGCAGCGCGTCGGGAATGAACACTGAAGCTTTCTTT.

This clonotype was detected only a few times. At one boundary the junction diverges from the germline segment, which might be a read error. The chain carries TRBV29-1 and TRBJ2-5; D ambiguous. The CDR3 covers 10 residues. The germline V gene encodes CDR1 SQVTM and CDR2 ANQGSEA. The DNA for the CDR3 is TGCAGCTTTGAAGAAGAGACCCAGTACTTC. This gives the protein CSFEEETQYF.

This clonotype was recorded a few times. The V call is TRBV29-1, the J call TRBJ2-6, with D possibly TRBD2 on 5 matching bases. The CDR3 is made up of 13 amino acids. The germline CDR1 and CDR2 sequences are SQVTM and ANQGSEA. Trimming removed 6 bases at V and 0 bases at J, with 6 bases between. CDR3 DNA: TGCAGCGTGAGGGACTCTGGGGCCAACGTCCTGACTTTC. Amino acids: CSVRDSGANVLTF.

The genes are TRBV3-1 and TRBJ2-1; D ambiguous. Germline V gene sequence: CDR1 LGHDT, CDR2 YNNKEL (reference sequence). Trimming removed 8 bases from V and 0 bases from J, with 14 bases in between. CDR3 length: 15 residues. DNA of the CDR3: TGTGCCAGCGGTGTCGCGGACCTCTCCTACAATGAGCAGTTCTTC. Translated, it gives CASGVADLSYNEQFF.

The table lists this clonotype with many counts. The CDR3 bases are TGCGCCAGCAGAGGAGAAATGATAGCCTACGAGCAGTACTTC. Protein: CASRGEMIAYEQYF. The chain carries TRBV10-2 and TRBJ2-7, with D unclear. Germline CDR1 is WSHSY and CDR2 is SAAADI. The CDR3 totals 14 residues. V lost 6 bases and J lost 2, with 14 bases in between.

J is TRBJ2-3 and V is TRBV5-1; D is perhaps TRBD2 (5 bases). Germline values: CDR1 SGHRS, CDR2 YFSETQ. Trimming cost V 7 bases and J 3 bases, with 21 bases left between them. There are 16 residues in the CDR3. The CDR3 protein is CASEKTGRVGTDTQYF. The CDR3 nucleotides read TGCGCCAGCGAAAAAACTGGGCGGGTGGGTACAGATACGCAGTATTTT.

This clonotype has only a few counts. This chain uses TRBV5-1 with TRBJ2-1, with TRBD1 identical over 7 bases. Per the germline V gene, CDR1 is SGHRS and CDR2 is YFSETQ. The CDR3 is 13 amino acids. Trimming took 4 bases from V and 5 from J; bases not matched to a gene: 3. The CDR3 DNA reads as TGCGCCAGCAGCATGGGACAGAACAATGAGCAGTTCTTC. It codes for CASSMGQNNEQFF.

V is TRBV28 and J is TRBJ2-3, with a possible D match to TRBD1 (5 bases). The CDR3 loop spans 13 amino acids. Trimming cost V 7 bases and J 4 bases, with 12 bases left between them. The germline CDR1 and CDR2 sequences are MDHEN and SYDVKM. The CDR3 DNA reads TGTGCCAGCACTGAAGGGGTCGCAGATACGCAGTATTTT. This gives the protein CASTEGVADTQYF. The whole variable domain, remainder taken from reference TRBV28 and TRBJ2-3, is DVKVTQSSRYLVKRTGEKVFLECVQDMDHENMFWYRQDPGLGLRLIYFSYDVKMKEKGDIPEGYSVSREKKERFSLILESASTNQTSMYLCASTEGVADTQYFGPGTRLTVL.

This rearrangement joins TRBV28 to TRBJ1-1; 9 bases fit TRBD1. Germline lookup yields CDR1 MDHEN and CDR2 SYDVKM. The CDR3 is 15 residues long. The ends lost 6 bases at V and 5 bases at J; junction bases unmatched: 10. CDR3 loop: CASRKVGTGLTEAFF. CDR3 bases: TGTGCCAGCAGAAAAGTAGGGACAGGGCTAACTGAAGCTTTCTTT.

The chain joins TRBV20-1 to TRBJ1-2; D is ambiguous. The CDR3 spans 12 residues. CDR1 DFQATT and CDR2 SNEGSKA come from the germline V gene (reference sequence). V was shortened by 5 bases and J by 1 base, with 8 bases between the two germline ends. The CDR3 bases are TGCAGTGCTTCCCGATTTAACTATGGCTACACCTTC. Translated, it gives CSASRFNYGYTF.

The rearrangement links TRBV29-1 to TRBJ2-7; no firm D call. Germline-derived CDR1 and CDR2 are SQVTM and ANQGSEA. The CDR3 has 15 amino acids. V lost 0 bases, J lost 2 bases, and 14 bases lay in between. CDR3 sequence (DNA): TGCAGCGTTGAAGAATCCCAGGCCTCCCCCTACGAGCAGTACTTC. It encodes CSVEESQASPYEQYF.

CDR3 sequence reads: CASSLSSGSGNTIYF. CDR3 in DNA: TGTGCCAGCAGCCTCTCATCGGGCTCTGGAAACACCATATATTTT. The chain recombines TRBV11-2 with TRBJ1-3; D gene ambiguous. Deletions cut 5 bases from V and 0 bases from J, with 11 bases between. The germline CDR1 and CDR2 sequences are SGHAT and FQNNGV. The CDR3 loop spans 15 amino acids.

This chain uses TRBV6-5 with TRBJ2-1, with D possibly matching TRBD1 (5 bases). The germline gives CDR1 MNHEY, CDR2 SVGAGI. This CDR3 contains 13 residues. The V and J ends lost 9 bases and 4 bases respectively, with 13 bases between them. CDR3 residues: CASQIQAYNEQFF. DNA of the CDR3: TGTGCCAGTCAGATACAGGCTTACAATGAGCAGTTCTTC.

This clonotype came up many times. V and J are TRBV5-1 and TRBJ2-1, with 11 bases aligning to TRBD2. V shed 1 base, J shed 6 bases, and the junction held 6 bases outside the gene matches. The CDR3 covers 16 residues. Germline CDR1 and CDR2: SGHRS and YFSETQ. The CDR3 loop is CASSLIAGGSLNEQFF. The CDR3 nucleotides are TGCGCCAGCAGCTTGATAGCGGGGGGGTCTCTCAATGAGCAGTTCTTC.

In its sample, this clonotype was seen a few times. The chain joins TRBV6-4 to TRBJ2-3; D is perhaps TRBD1 (6 bases). Germline-derived CDR1 and CDR2 are MRHNA and SNTAGT. The V gene lost 5 bases and the J gene lost 5 bases, with 11 bases spanning the gap. This CDR3 spans 13 amino acids. The CDR3 reads CASSTGQRDTQYF. The DNA of the CDR3 is TGTGCCAGCAGTACTGGACAGAGAGATACGCAGTATTTT.

This clonotype has a count of ten or more. V and J are TRBV5-1 and TRBJ2-2; TRBD1 agrees at 10 bases. This CDR3 region has 15 residues. In germline, CDR1 is SGHRS, CDR2 YFSETQ. The V and J ends lost 4 bases and 4 bases, in that order; junction bases with no gene match: 4. CDR3 in amino acids: CASSPDRGSTGELFF. As DNA, the CDR3 is TGCGCCAGCAGCCCGGACAGGGGGAGCACCGGGGAGCTGTTTTTT.

This clonotype was seen repeatedly, ten times or more. The V gene is TRBV4-1, the J gene TRBJ1-5; 9 bases line up with TRBD1. This CDR3 has 15 amino acids. J lost 6 bases, V lost 3 bases, and 6 bases had no gene match. Germline-derived CDR1 and CDR2 are MGHRA and YSYEKL. In DNA form, the CDR3 reads TGCGCCAGCAGCCAGGCGGGACAGGGAGGTCAGCCCCAGCATTTT. This encodes CASSQAGQGGQPQHF.

This CDR3 is CASSPTPPGQGTYEQYF. CDR3 nucleotides: TGTGCCAGCAGTCCTACACCTCCGGGACAGGGAACCTACGAGCAGTACTTC. This chain joins TRBV6-2 or TRBV6-3 and TRBJ2-7, with 9 bases identical to TRBD1. This CDR3 is built from 17 residues. Trimming took 5 bases from V and 2 from J; bases not matched to a gene: 13. Per the germline V gene, CDR1 is MNHEY and CDR2 is SVGEGT.

This clonotype showed up just once. The chain employs TRBV9 and TRBJ1-5, with TRBD1 as a possible D gene (6 bases). V lost 10 bases, J lost 9 bases, and 20 bases lay in between. Germline CDR1 SGDLS, CDR2 YYNGEE. The CDR3 is made up of 13 amino acids. CDR3: CALYGGPLVPQHF. CDR3 in DNA: TGTGCCCTGTATGGGGGGCCCTTAGTGCCCCAGCATTTT.

This clonotype has at least ten counts. The rearrangement joins TRBV20-1 to TRBJ2-2, with D unclear. Between the trimmed V and J ends, which lost 0 bases and 3 bases, there was a span of 11 bases. CDR3 size: 15 residues. Per the germline V gene, CDR1 is DFQATT and CDR2 is SNEGSKA (reference sequence). The CDR3 reads CSAREARIYTGELFF. The CDR3 DNA reads as TGCAGTGCTAGAGAGGCAAGGATCTACACCGGGGAGCTGTTTTTT.

This clonotype was counted many times. This chain connects TRBV18 to TRBJ1-1, with unresolved D. The CDR3 sequence is 13 residues long. V lost 8 bases and J 1 base, leaving 11 bases between the germline ends. Germline V CDR1 and CDR2: KGHSH, LQKENI. CDR3 bases: TGTGCCAGCAGTCCTCTCCGGAACACTGAAGCTTTCTTT. Its protein product is CASSPLRNTEAFF.

This clonotype has a handful of counts. The chain combines TRBV5-5 with TRBJ2-7; TRBD2 matches 8 bases. The CDR3 runs to 16 residues. Trimming took 3 bases from V and 0 from J; bases not matched to a gene: 8. Germline CDR1 reads SGHKS; CDR2 reads YYEKEE (reference sequence). The CDR3: CASSSGGGPLSYEQYF. DNA for the CDR3: TGTGCCAGCAGCTCGGGGGGGGGCCCCCTCTCCTACGAGCAGTACTTC. Full variable domain (outside the CDR3, taken from reference TRBV5-5 and TRBJ2-7): DAGVTQSPTHLIKTRGQQVTLRCSPISGHKSVSWYQQVLGQGPQFIFQYYEKEERGRGNFPDRFSARQFPNYSSELNVNALLLGDSALYLCASSSGGGPLSYEQYFGPGTRLTVT.

There are a few counts of this clonotype. CDR3 protein: CASSSQGFPNEKLFF. The CDR3 DNA is TGTGCCAGCAGCTCCCAGGGTTTTCCTAATGAAAAACTGTTTTTT. The V gene is TRBV7-6, the J gene TRBJ1-4, with D possibly TRBD1 on 5 matching bases. Germline V lookup: CDR1 SGHVS, CDR2 FNYEAQ. CDR3 length: 15 amino acids. Trimming removed 4 bases at V and 3 bases at J, with 12 bases between.

This chain connects TRBV20-1 to TRBJ1-5, with TRBD1 as a possible D gene (6 bases). CDR1 is DFQATT and CDR2 is SNEGSKA in the germline V gene (reference sequence). This CDR3 is 12 amino acids long. Trimming left V 5 bases short and J 6 bases short, with 11 bases between. CDR3 residues: CSASTGSQPQHF. CDR3 coding DNA: TGCAGTGCTTCCACAGGGTCTCAGCCCCAGCATTTT.

The V call is TRBV4-3, the J call TRBJ2-1; 9 bases match TRBD2. CDR3 size: 16 residues. V shed 0 bases and J 9 bases; nucleotides not matched to a gene: 9. Germline V CDR1 and CDR2: LGHNA, YSLEER. In nucleotides, the CDR3 is TGCGCCAGCAGCCAAGATAGAGCGGGGGGCCGGCGTGAGCAGTTCTTC. This sequence encodes CASSQDRAGGRREQFF.

This clonotype has only a few counts. This chain joins TRBV20-1 and TRBJ1-4, with D unresolved. Per the germline V gene, CDR1 is DFQATT and CDR2 is SNEGSKA (reference sequence). The CDR3 spans 13 residues. V was pared by 3 bases and J by 7 bases, with 12 bases between. The CDR3 DNA sequence: TGCAGTGCTAGGTATAGGGCGGTTGAAAAACTGTTTTTT. Amino acid sequence: CSARYRAVEKLFF.

The V call is TRBV3-1, the J call TRBJ2-1; D gene unclear. Per germline, CDR1 LGHDT and CDR2 YNNKEL (reference sequence). Trimming removed 0 bases from V and 8 bases from J, with 14 bases in between. This CDR3 spans 15 amino acids. In DNA form, the CDR3 reads TGTGCCAGCAGCCAAGACCCCACGGAATTCTATGAGCAGTTCTTC. Amino acid sequence: CASSQDPTEFYEQFF.

The gene calls are TRBV18 and TRBJ2-7; 9 nucleotides match TRBD1. The CDR3 consists of 13 residues. Looked up from germline, CDR1 is KGHSH and CDR2 is LQKENI. V lost 8 bases and J lost 3; bases outside the gene matches: 5. CDR3 sequence reads: CASTTGQGYEQYF. The CDR3 bases are TGTGCCAGCACGACGGGACAGGGCTACGAGCAGTACTTC.